These 8 T cell receptor beta chains were sequenced from one sample in a study of tumor-infiltrating lymphocytes in oesophageal squamous cell carcinoma. TCRdb ran MiXCR on the PCR reads and lists one entry per CDR3 protein. This table has about 12,000 distinct CDR3 sequences, roughly three fifths appearing once. Material for sequencing was esophageal tumor tissue. The source of these receptors is a female donor with esophageal squamous cell carcinoma.

In regard to this clonotype: A read error may produce the germline difference seen at one junction end. The chain is built from TRBV7-6 and TRBJ2-1, with TRBD2 matching 9 bases. In germline, CDR1 is SGHVS, CDR2 FNYEAQ. CDR3 length: 16 residues. This chain's CDR3 is CASSLAGASGVDEQFF. DNA of the CDR3: TGTGCTAGCAGCTTAGCGGGGGCTAGCGGGGTTGATGAGCAGTTCTTC.

This clonotype was observed at least ten times. At one of its ends the junction is not consistent with the germline gene, which may arise from a read error. The V and J genes are TRBV4-1 and TRBJ1-6; 10 nucleotides match TRBD1. This CDR3 is built from 19 residues. Per the germline V gene, CDR1 is MGHRA and CDR2 is YSYEKL. The CDR3 DNA reads as TGCGCCAGCAGCCGCTCGGGGGACAGGGGTTTCTCCTATAATTCACCCCTCCACTTC. Protein: CASSRSGDRGFSYNSPLHF.

This clonotype has only a few counts. The junction departs from the called germline gene at one end, perhaps through a read error. The chain couples TRBV7-7 to TRBJ2-1, with D possibly being TRBD2 (6 bases). The CDR3 totals 16 residues. CDR1 and CDR2 from the germline V gene are SSHAT and FNYEAQ (reference sequence). CDR3 nucleotide sequence: TGTGCTAGCAGCTTAGAATCGGGGGAGCCCTACAATGAGCAGTTCTTC. This translates into CASSLESGEPYNEQFF.

This clonotype was seen at least ten times. The chain links TRBV11-1 to TRBJ1-5; no definite D call. The length of the CDR3 is 13 residues. Germline V CDR1 and CDR2: SGHAT, FQDESV (reference sequence). Between the trimmed V and J ends, which lost 3 bases and 5 bases, there was a span of 8 bases. The CDR3 sequence is CASSFGEDQPQHF. The CDR3 nucleotides are TGTGCCAGCAGCTTTGGCGAAGATCAGCCCCAGCATTTT.

This clonotype was observed many times. The chain links TRBV4-1 to TRBJ2-5; D perhaps matches TRBD2 (6 bases). Germline V gives CDR1 MGHRA, CDR2 YSYEKL. The CDR3 is 15 amino acids. The V and J ends lost 4 bases and 5 bases respectively, with 17 bases between them. The CDR3 DNA follows: TGCGCCAGCAGCCCGGGAGATGACCCCCGTGAGACCCAGTACTTC. This codes for CASSPGDDPRETQYF.

Regarding this clonotype: The conserved final phenylalanine or tryptophan is absent from the CDR3, which likely points to a read error. The DNA is left out, because the CDR3 cannot be placed on it with certainty; the CDR3 is given as TCRdb lists it. The chain carries TRBV6-1 and TRBJ2-1; the DNA was not compared with TRBD1, the D call given in the table. The CDR3 spans 15 residues, counting both ends. Germline V lookup: CDR1 MNHNS, CDR2 SASEGT. The CDR3 protein is CASSTDRDSPLHFGN.

The table lists this clonotype with a few counts. This chain uses TRBV7-6 with TRBJ2-5; 9 nucleotides align to TRBD1. The V segment lost 3 bases and the J segment 7 bases; nucleotides outside the gene matches: 9. Germline loops: CDR1 SGHVS, CDR2 FNYEAQ. CDR3 length: 15 amino acids. CDR3 sequence reads: CASSFYGTDRGTQYF. CDR3 DNA: TGTGCCAGCAGCTTTTACGGAACGGACAGGGGGACCCAGTACTTC.

The chain uses TRBV7-6 and TRBJ2-1; TRBD2 is a possible D gene (6 bases). CDR3 length equals 10 residues. Germline CDR1 SGHVS, CDR2 FNYEAQ. Written as DNA, the CDR3 is TGTGCTGTGGGAGGTAATGAGCAGTTCTTC. Translated: CAVGGNEQFF.